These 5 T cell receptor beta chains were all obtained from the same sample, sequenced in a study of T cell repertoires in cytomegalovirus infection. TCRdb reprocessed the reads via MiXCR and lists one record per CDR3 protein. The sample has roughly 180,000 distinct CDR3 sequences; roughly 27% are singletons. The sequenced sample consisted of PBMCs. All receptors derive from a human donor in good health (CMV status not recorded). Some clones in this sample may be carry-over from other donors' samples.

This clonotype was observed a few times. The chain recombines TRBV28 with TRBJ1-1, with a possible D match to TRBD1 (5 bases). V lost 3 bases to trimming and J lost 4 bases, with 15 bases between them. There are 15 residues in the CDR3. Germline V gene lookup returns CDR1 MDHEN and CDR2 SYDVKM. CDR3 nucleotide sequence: TGTGCCAGCAGTTTTGCGGGCCCGAGGGGCACTGAAGCTTTCTTT. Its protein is CASSFAGPRGTEAFF.

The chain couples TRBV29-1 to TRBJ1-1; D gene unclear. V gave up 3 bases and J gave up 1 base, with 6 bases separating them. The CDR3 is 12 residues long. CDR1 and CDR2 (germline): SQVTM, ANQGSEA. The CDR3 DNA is TGCAGCGTTGAGGACCGGAACACTGAAGCTTTCTTT. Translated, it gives CSVEDRNTEAFF.

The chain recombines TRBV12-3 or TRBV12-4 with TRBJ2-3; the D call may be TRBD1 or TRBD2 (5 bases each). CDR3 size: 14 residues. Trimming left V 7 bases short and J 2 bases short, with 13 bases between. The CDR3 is CASTRDGYTDTQYF. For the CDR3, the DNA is TGTGCCAGCACGAGGGACGGCTACACAGATACGCAGTATTTT.

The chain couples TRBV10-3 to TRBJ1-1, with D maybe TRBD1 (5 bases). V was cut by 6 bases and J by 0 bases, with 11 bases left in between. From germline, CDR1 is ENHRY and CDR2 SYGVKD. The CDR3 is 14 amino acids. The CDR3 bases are TGTGCCATCAGGCCCGGGGGGGTGAACACTGAAGCTTTCTTT. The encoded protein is CAIRPGGVNTEAFF.

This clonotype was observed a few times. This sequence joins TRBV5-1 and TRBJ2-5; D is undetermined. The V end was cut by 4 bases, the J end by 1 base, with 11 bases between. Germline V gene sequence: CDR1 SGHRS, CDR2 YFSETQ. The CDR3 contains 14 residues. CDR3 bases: TGCGCCAGCAGCCCGGATCTGGGCCAAGAGACCCAGTACTTC. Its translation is CASSPDLGQETQYF.